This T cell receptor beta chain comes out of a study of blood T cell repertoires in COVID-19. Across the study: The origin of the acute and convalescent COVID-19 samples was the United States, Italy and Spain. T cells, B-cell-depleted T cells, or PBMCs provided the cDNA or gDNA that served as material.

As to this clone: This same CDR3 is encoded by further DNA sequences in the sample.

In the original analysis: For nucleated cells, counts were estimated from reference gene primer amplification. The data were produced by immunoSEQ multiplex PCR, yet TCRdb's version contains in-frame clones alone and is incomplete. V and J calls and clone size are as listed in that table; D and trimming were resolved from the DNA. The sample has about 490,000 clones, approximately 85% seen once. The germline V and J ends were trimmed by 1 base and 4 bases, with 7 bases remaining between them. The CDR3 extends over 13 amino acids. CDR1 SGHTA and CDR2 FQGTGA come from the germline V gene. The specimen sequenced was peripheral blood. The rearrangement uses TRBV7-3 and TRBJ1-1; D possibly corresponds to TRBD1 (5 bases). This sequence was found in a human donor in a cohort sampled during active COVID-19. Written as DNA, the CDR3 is TGTGCCAGCAGCTTAAGGGGGGGCACTGAAGCTTTCTTT. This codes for CASSLRGGTEAFF.